This T cell receptor beta chain was obtained from a study of T cells in narcolepsy. This CDR3 is 12 amino acids long. V was trimmed by 5 bases and J by 4 bases, leaving 8 bases between them. Germline V gene sequence: CDR1 SEHNR, CDR2 FQNEAQ (reference sequence). By proportion, this clone is medium-sized (0.01 to 0.1%). Its antigen is unidentified. TCRdb's table, derived via immunoSEQ multiplex PCR, lists solely in-frame clones and lacks some. This sample has 15,000 to 20,000 clones, with over 60% found just once. Findings and caveats of the study: HCRT-specific and TRIB2-specific autoreactive clonotypes appeared among same-patient CSF and blood CD4+ clonotypes.

The sequencing input was CD45RA- memory CD8+ T cells from PBMCs. The TCR sequence derives from a human donor with narcolepsy. The rearrangement joins TRBV7-9 to TRBJ1-1; D remains ambiguous. CDR3 sequence reads: CASSRRGTEAFF. The CDR3 nucleotides are TGTGCCAGCAGCCGCAGAGGCACTGAAGCTTTCTTT.